This entry lists 12 T cell receptor beta chains sequenced from one sample in a study of blood T cells in healthy people across ages. Sample-barcoded 5' priming and a J-beta primer mix drove a second PCR of roughly 7 to 11 cycles. In TCRdb, the 5' RACE reads were re-called with MiXCR into one record per CDR3 protein. The sample comprises fewer than 800,000 distinct CDR3 sequences, 21% of which are singletons, and 3.5% to 4% rests with the top ten. Sequencing used blood. Source of these receptors: a man aged 70-80 years in good health.

The table lists this clonotype with many counts. The CDR3 protein is CASSLWAPRKETQYF. The CDR3 coding sequence is TGTGCCAGCAGCTTATGGGCCCCTAGAAAAGAGACCCAGTACTTC. The chain carries TRBV7-9 and TRBJ2-5; no clear D gene. The germline V gene has CDR1 SEHNR and CDR2 FQNEAQ (reference sequence). The CDR3 sequence is 15 residues long. The V and J ends lost 2 bases and 3 bases respectively, with 13 bases between them.

This chain links TRBV11-2 with TRBJ1-6, with D perhaps matching TRBD1 (6 bases). Germline V gene lookup returns CDR1 SGHAT and CDR2 FQNNGV. The CDR3 extends over 15 amino acids. V lost 5 bases, J lost 7 bases, and 15 bases lay in between. The DNA of the CDR3 is TGTGCCAGCAGCCTCGGGACAAGACTAAATTCACCCCTCCACTTT. It translates to CASSLGTRLNSPLHF.

This clonotype was counted between two and nine times. V and J are TRBV6-5 and TRBJ1-3; 7 positions match TRBD1. With V trimmed by 4 bases and J by 2 bases, 8 bases remained unmatched. Germline values: CDR1 MNHEY, CDR2 SVGAGI. CDR3 length: 16 amino acids. The CDR3 coding sequence is TGTGCCAGCAGTTTAAGACAGGGCCTCCCTGGAAACACCATATATTTT. Translating it yields CASSLRQGLPGNTIYF.

This clonotype came up many times. J is TRBJ1-6 and V is TRBV7-9; D uncertain. The CDR3 contains 14 residues. V lost 2 bases to trimming and J lost 5 bases, with 7 bases between them. CDR1 SEHNR and CDR2 FQNEAQ come from the germline V gene (reference sequence). CDR3 in amino acids: CASSLIGDNSPLHF. The CDR3, as DNA: TGTGCCAGCAGCTTAATTGGGGATAATTCACCCCTCCACTTT.

The J gene is TRBJ2-7, the V gene TRBV7-9; 9 bases map to TRBD1. This CDR3 is built from 16 residues. Per germline, CDR1 SEHNR and CDR2 FQNEAQ (reference sequence). The trim removed 5 bases at V and 3 bases at J, leaving 11 bases unmatched. CDR3 sequence: CASSPSRDRAFYEQYF. CDR3 DNA sequence: TGTGCCAGCAGCCCCTCACGGGACAGGGCGTTCTACGAGCAGTACTTC.

The chain has TRBV20-1 and TRBJ1-2; tentative D call: TRBD1 (5 bases). V was cut by 5 bases and J by 4 bases, with 11 bases left in between. This CDR3 comprises 12 residues. CDR1 is DFQATT and CDR2 is SNEGSKA in the germline V gene (reference sequence). The CDR3 reads CSALGTVYGYTF. Here the CDR3 DNA reads TGCAGTGCTCTCGGGACGGTCTATGGCTACACCTTC.

This clonotype was recorded a few times. The chain recombines TRBV7-9 with TRBJ2-3; D may be TRBD1 (5 bases). Per germline, CDR1 SEHNR and CDR2 FQNEAQ (reference sequence). Trimming shortened V by 2 bases and J by 3 bases, and 12 bases separated the two germline ends. This CDR3 has 15 amino acids. DNA of the CDR3: TGTGCCAGCAGCTTAAGTCTAGGGGCAACAGATACGCAGTATTTT. It is translated as CASSLSLGATDTQYF.

This clonotype has more than one count but fewer than ten. The gene calls are TRBV5-1 and TRBJ2-5, with no clear D. The CDR3 spans 15 residues. CDR1 is SGHRS, CDR2 YFSETQ, per germline. Trimming removed 1 base at V and 5 bases at J, with 15 bases between. CDR3 sequence reads: CASSLMSISRETQYF. CDR3 coding DNA: TGCGCCAGCAGCTTGATGTCGATCTCCCGGGAGACCCAGTACTTC.

V and J are TRBV28 and TRBJ2-1; TRBD1 might be the D (5 bases). This CDR3 has 15 residues. Trimming cost V 2 bases and J 2 bases, with 10 bases left between them. From germline, CDR1 is MDHEN and CDR2 SYDVKM. CDR3 sequence reads: CASSLQGRAYNEQFF. CDR3 nucleotide sequence: TGTGCCAGCAGTTTACAGGGAAGGGCCTACAATGAGCAGTTCTTC.

This clonotype was picked up a small number of times. The CDR3 loop is CASSSTSKYEQYF. CDR3 nucleotide sequence: TGTGCCAGCAGCTCGACTAGTAAGTACGAGCAGTACTTC. This sequence joins TRBV7-8 and TRBJ2-7, with D perhaps TRBD2 (6 bases). V was trimmed by 4 bases and J by 4 bases, leaving 11 bases between them. CDR3 length: 13 amino acids. Germline CDR1 reads SGHVS; CDR2 reads FQNEAQ.

In its sample, this clonotype was seen a few times. V usage is TRBV7-9 and J usage is TRBJ2-1; 10 bases align to TRBD2. Germline trimming cut 4 bases from V and 7 bases from J; bases unmatched to any gene: 4. Germline V lookup: CDR1 SEHNR, CDR2 FQNEAQ (reference sequence). This CDR3 is built from 14 residues. The CDR3 reads CASSSDSGRNEQFF. In DNA, the CDR3 is TGTGCCAGCAGCTCCGATAGCGGGAGGAATGAGCAGTTCTTC.

This clonotype was counted between two and nine times. The V call is TRBV6-1, the J call TRBJ2-2; either TRBD1 or TRBD2 may supply D (5 bases each). Germline V CDR1 and CDR2: MNHNS, SASEGT. The CDR3 has 17 amino acids. The V and J ends lost 7 bases and 4 bases respectively, with 22 bases between them. The CDR3 here is CASTRVAGTAPTGELFF. As DNA, the CDR3 is TGTGCCAGCACCCGAGTAGCCGGGACGGCTCCCACCGGGGAGCTGTTTTTT.